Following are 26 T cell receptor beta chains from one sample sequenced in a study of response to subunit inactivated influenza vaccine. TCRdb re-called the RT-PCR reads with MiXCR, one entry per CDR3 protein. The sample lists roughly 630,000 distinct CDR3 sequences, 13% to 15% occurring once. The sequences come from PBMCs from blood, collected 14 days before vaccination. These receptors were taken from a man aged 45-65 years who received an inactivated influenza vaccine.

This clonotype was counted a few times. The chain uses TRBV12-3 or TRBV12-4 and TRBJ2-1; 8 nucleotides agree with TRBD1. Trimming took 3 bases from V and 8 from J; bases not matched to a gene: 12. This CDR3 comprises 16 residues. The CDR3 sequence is CASSFLSGAGGDEQFF. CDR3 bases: TGTGCCAGCAGTTTTCTGTCTGGGGCAGGGGGCGATGAGCAGTTCTTC.

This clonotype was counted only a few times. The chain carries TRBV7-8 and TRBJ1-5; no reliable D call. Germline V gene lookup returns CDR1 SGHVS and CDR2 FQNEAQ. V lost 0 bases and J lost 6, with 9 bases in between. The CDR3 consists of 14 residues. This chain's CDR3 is CASSLAPLGQPQHF. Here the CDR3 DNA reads TGTGCCAGCAGCTTAGCCCCATTAGGTCAGCCCCAGCATTTT. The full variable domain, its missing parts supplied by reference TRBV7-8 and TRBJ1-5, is GAGVSQSPRYKVAKRGQDVALRCDPISGHVSLFWYQQALGQGPEFLTYFQNEAQLDKSGLPSDRFFAERPEGSVSTLKIQRTQQEDSAVYLCASSLAPLGQPQHFGDGTRLSIL.

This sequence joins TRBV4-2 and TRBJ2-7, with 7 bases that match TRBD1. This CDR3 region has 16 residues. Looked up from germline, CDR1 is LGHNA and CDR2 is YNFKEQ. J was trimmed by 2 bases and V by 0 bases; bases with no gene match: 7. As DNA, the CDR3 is TGTGCCAGCAGCCAAGATTATCGGACAGGCCCCTACGAGCAGTACTTC. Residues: CASSQDYRTGPYEQYF.

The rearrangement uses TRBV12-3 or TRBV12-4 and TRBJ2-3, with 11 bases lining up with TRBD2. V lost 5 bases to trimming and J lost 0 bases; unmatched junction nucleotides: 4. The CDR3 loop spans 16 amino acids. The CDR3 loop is CASSLSGGESTDTQYF. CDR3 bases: TGTGCCAGCAGTCTTAGCGGGGGGGAAAGCACAGATACGCAGTATTTT.

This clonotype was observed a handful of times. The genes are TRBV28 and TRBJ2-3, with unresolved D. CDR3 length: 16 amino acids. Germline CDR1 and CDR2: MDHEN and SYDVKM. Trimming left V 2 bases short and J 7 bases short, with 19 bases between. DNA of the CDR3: TGTGCCAGCAGTTTAATAGGCAACCCCAGCTCGAATACGCAGTATTTT. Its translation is CASSLIGNPSSNTQYF.

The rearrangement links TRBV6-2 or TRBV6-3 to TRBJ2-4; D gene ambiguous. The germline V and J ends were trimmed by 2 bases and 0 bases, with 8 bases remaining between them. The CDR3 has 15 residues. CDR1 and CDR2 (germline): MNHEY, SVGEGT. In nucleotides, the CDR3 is TGTGCCAGCAGTTACGGCGAACTAGCCAAAAACATTCAGTACTTC. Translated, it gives CASSYGELAKNIQYF.

CDR3 sequence (DNA): TGCGCCAGCAGCTGGACCACAGGGAATGAAGTGCAGTACTTC. Encoded protein: CASSWTTGNEVQYF. This chain links TRBV5-1 with TRBJ2-7; D might be TRBD1 (6 bases). CDR3 size: 14 residues. Germline V gene sequence: CDR1 SGHRS, CDR2 YFSETQ. Between the trimmed V and J ends, which lost 3 bases and 9 bases, there was a span of 19 bases. The complete variable domain, with remaining parts taken from reference TRBV5-1 and TRBJ2-7, reads KAGVTQTPRYLIKTRGQQVTLSCSPISGHRSVSWYQQTPGQGLQFLFEYFSETQRNKGNFPGRFSGRQFSNSRSEMNVSTLELGDSALYLCASSWTTGNEVQYFGPGTRLTVT.

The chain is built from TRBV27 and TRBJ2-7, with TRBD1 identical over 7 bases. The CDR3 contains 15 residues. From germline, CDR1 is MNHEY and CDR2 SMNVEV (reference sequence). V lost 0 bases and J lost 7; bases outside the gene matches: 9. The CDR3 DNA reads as TGTGCCAGCAGTTTATCGACACAGGGGCTGAGGGAGCAGTACTTC. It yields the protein CASSLSTQGLREQYF.

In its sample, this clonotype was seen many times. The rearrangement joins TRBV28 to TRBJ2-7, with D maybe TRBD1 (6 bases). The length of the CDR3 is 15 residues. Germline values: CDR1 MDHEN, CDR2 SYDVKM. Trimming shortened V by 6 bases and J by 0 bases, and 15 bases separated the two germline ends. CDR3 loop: CASSLRTDSSYEQYF. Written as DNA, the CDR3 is TGTGCCAGCAGCTTAAGGACAGACAGCTCCTACGAGCAGTACTTC.

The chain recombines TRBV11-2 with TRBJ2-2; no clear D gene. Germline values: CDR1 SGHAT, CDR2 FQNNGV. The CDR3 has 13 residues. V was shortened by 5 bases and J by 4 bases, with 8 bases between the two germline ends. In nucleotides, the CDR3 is TGTGCCAGCAGCCCCGCGCGCACCGGGGAGCTGTTTTTT. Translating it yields CASSPARTGELFF.

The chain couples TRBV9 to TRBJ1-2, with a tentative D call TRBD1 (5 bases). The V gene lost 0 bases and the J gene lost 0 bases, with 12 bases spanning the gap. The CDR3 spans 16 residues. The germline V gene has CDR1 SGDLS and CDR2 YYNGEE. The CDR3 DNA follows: TGTGCCAGCAGCGTAGGGACCGGGGCTTCTAACTATGGCTACACCTTC. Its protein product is CASSVGTGASNYGYTF.

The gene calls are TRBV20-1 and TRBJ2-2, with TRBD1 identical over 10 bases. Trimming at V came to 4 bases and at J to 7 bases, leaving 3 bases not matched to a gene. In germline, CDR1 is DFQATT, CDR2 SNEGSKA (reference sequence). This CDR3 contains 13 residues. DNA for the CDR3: TGCAGTGCTACGACAGGGGGCCTCGGGGAGCTGTTTTTT. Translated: CSATTGGLGELFF.

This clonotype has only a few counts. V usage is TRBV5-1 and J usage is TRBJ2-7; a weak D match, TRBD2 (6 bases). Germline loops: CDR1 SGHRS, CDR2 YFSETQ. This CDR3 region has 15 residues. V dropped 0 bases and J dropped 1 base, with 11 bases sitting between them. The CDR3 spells CASSLGVGGSYEQYF. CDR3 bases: TGCGCCAGCAGCTTGGGTGTCGGGGGATCCTACGAGCAGTACTTC.

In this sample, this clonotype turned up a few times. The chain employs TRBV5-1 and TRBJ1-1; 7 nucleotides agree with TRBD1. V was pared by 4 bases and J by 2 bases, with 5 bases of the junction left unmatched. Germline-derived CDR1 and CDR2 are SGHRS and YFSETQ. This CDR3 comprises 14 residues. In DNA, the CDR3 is TGCGCCAGCAGCGTGACAGGGTTTAACACTGAAGCTTTCTTT. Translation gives CASSVTGFNTEAFF.

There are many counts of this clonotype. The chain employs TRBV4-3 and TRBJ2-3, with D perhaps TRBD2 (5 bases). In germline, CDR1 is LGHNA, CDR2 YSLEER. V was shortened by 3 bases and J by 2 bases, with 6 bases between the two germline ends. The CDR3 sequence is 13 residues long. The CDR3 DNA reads TGCGCCAGCAGCCAGGGAGTCACAGATACGCAGTATTTT. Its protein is CASSQGVTDTQYF.

This chain's CDR3 is CASLRAGASLWETQYF. In DNA, the CDR3 is TGTGCCAGCCTAAGAGCAGGGGCCTCCCTGTGGGAGACCCAGTACTTC. V usage is TRBV12-3 or TRBV12-4 and J usage is TRBJ2-5; the D gene is possibly TRBD1 (6 bases). CDR3 length: 16 residues. The V end lost 8 bases, the J end lost 5 bases, and 24 bases lay between the germline ends.

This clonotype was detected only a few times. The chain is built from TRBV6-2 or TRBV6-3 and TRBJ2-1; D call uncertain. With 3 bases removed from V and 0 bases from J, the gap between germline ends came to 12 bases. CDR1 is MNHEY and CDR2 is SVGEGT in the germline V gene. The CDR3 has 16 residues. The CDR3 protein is CASSYNQGSSYNEQFF. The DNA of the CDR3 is TGTGCCAGCAGTTATAACCAAGGCAGCTCCTACAATGAGCAGTTCTTC.

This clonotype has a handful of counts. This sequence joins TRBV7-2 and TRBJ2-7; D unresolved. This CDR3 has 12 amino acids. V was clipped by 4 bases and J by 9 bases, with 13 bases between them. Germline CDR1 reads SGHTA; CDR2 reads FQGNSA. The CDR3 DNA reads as TGTGCCAGCAGCTCCCCCCCTGAAGTGCAGTACTTC. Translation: CASSSPPEVQYF.

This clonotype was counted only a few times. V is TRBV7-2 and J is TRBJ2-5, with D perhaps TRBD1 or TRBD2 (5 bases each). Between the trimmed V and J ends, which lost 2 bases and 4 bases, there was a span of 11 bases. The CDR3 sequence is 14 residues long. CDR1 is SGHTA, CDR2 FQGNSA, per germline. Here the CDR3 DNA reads TGTGCCAGCAGCTTATCTCCAGGGAGAGAGACCCAGTACTTC. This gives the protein CASSLSPGRETQYF.

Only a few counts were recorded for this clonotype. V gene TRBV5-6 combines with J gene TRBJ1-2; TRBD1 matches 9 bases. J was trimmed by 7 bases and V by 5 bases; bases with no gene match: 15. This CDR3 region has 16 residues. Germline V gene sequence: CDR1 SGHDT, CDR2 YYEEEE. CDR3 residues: CASSRRTGVSLSGYTF. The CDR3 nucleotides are TGTGCCAGCAGTCGAAGGACAGGGGTGTCGTTGAGTGGCTACACCTTC.

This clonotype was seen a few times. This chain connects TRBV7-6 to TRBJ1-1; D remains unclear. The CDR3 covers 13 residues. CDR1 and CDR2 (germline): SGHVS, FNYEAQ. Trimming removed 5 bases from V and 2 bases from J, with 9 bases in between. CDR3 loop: CASSERLNTEAFF. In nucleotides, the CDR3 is TGTGCCAGCAGCGAGAGGCTAAACACTGAAGCTTTCTTT.

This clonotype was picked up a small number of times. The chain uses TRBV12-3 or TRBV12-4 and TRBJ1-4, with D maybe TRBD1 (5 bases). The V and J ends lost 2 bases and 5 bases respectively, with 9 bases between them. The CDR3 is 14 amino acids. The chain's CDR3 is CASSLIQVNEKLFF. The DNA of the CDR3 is TGTGCCAGCAGTTTAATACAGGTCAATGAAAAACTGTTTTTT.

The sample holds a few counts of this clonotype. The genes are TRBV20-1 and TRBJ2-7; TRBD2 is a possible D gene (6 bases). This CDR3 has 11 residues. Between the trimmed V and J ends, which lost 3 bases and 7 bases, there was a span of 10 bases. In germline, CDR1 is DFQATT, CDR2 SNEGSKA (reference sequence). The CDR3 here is CSASGGREQYF. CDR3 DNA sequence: TGCAGTGCTAGCGGGGGAAGGGAGCAGTACTTC.

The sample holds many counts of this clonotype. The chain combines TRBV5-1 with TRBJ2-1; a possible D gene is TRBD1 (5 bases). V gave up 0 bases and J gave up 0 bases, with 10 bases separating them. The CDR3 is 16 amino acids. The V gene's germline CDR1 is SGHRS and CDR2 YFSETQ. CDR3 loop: CASSLVGDSSYNEQFF. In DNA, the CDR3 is TGCGCCAGCAGCTTGGTAGGGGATAGCTCCTACAATGAGCAGTTCTTC.

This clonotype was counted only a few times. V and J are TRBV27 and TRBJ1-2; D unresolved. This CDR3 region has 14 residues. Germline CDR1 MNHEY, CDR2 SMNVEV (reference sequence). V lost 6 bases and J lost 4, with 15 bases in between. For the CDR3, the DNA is TGTGCCAGCAGCCCGATTGGGGAAGGCTATGGCTACACCTTC. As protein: CASSPIGEGYGYTF.

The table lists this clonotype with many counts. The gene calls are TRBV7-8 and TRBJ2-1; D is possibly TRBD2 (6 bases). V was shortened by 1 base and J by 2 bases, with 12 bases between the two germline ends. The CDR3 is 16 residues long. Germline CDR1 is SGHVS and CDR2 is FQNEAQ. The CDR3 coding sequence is TGTGCCAGCAGCTTAGAAGGGTGGGGGGCCTACAATGAGCAGTTCTTC. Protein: CASSLEGWGAYNEQFF.